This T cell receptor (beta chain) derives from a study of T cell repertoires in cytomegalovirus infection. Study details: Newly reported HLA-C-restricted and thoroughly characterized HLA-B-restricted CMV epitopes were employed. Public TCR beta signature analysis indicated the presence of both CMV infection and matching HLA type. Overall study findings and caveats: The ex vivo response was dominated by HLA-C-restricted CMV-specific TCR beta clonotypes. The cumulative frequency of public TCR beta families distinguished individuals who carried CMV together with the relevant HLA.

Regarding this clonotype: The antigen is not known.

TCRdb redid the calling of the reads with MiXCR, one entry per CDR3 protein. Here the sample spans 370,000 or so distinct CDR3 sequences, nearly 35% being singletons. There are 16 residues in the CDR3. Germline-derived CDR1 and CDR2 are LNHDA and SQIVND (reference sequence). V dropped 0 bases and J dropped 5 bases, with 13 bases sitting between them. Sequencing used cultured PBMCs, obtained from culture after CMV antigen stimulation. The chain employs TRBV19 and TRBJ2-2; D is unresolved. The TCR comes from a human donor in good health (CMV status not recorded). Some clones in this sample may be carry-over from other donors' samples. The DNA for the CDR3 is TGTGCCAGTAGTATAGAGAGGCTACGTACTACCGGGGAGCTGTTTTTT. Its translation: CASSIERLRTTGELFF.